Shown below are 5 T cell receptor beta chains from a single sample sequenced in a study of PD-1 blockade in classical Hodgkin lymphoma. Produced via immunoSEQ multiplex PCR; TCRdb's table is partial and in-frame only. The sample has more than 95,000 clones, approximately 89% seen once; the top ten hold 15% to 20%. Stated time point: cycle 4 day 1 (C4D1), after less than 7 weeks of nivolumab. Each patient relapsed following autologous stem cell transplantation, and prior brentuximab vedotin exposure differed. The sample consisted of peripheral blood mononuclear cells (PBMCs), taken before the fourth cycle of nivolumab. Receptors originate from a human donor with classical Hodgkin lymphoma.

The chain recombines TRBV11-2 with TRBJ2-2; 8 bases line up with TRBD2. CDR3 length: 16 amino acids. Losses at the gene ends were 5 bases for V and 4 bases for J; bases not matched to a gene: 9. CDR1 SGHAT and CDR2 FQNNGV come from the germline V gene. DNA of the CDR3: TGTGCCAGCAGCCGGCTTGCGGGGGGCCTCACCGGGGAGCTGTTTTTT. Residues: CASSRLAGGLTGELFF.

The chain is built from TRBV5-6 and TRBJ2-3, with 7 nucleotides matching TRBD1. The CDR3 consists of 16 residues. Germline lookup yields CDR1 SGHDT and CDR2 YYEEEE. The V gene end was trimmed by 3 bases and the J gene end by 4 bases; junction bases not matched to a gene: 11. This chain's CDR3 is CASSSTGELVSDTQYF. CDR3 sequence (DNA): TGTGCCAGCAGCTCCACAGGGGAGTTGGTTTCAGATACGCAGTATTTT.

The CDR3: CAASSDGSLNTEAFF. The CDR3 coding sequence is TGTGCAGCCTCTAGCGACGGGTCTCTGAACACTGAAGCTTTCTTT. V is TRBV19 and J is TRBJ1-1, with D unresolved. This CDR3 comprises 15 residues. From germline, CDR1 is LNHDA and CDR2 SQIVND (reference sequence).

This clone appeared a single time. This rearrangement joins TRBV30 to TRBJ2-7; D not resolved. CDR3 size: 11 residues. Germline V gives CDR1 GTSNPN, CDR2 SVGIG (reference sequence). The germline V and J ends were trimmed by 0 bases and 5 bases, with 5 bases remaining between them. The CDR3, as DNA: TGTGCCTGGAGTGTACTTCACGAGCAGTACTTC. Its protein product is CAWSVLHEQYF.

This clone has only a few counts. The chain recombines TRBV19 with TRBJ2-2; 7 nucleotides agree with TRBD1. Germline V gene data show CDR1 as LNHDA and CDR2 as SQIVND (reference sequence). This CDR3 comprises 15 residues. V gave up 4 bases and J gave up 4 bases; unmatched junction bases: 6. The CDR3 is CASSRGQTLTGELFF. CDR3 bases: TGTGCCAGTAGTAGGGGACAGACTCTCACCGGGGAGCTGTTTTTT.